This is a list of T cell receptor beta chains from one sample in a study of OX40 agonist ivuxolimab in advanced cancers. Using immunoSEQ multiplex PCR, the repertoire was profiled, and TCRdb retains in-frame clones only, with some absent. The sample carries about 73,000 clones, about 92% recorded once. The specimen was CD4+ or CD8+ T cells sorted from blood, collected in a trial of the OX40 agonist ivuxolimab. All receptors come from an adult with an advanced solid tumor such as melanoma, head and neck, liver or kidney cancer. The conserved cysteine and the conserved F or W are not part of the CDR3 here.

V: TRBV19; J: TRBJ1-2; CDR3: ASSIAVRQGAHYGYT
V: TRBV7-2; J: TRBJ1-2; CDR3: ASSPALSPGNGYT
V: TRBV19; J: TRBJ2-7; CDR3: ASSIHGTYEQY
V: TRBV7-8; J: TRBJ2-1; CDR3: ASSLRPSGTIYNEQF
V: TRBV27; J: TRBJ1-4; CDR3: ASTPSRGRDEKLF
V: TRBV4-1; J: TRBJ1-3; CDR3: ASSQGSNSGNTIY
V: TRBV6-4; J: TRBJ2-1; CDR3: ASSQGREQF
V: TRBV4-1; J: TRBJ2-5; CDR3: ASSPAVGPETQY
V: TRBV5-4; J: TRBJ2-3; CDR3: ASSPPEGGTGGTDTQY
V: TRBV7-3; J: TRBJ2-7; CDR3: ASSINSGPPYEQY
V: TRBV6-4; J: TRBJ2-3; CDR3: ASSDSGSSADTQY
V: TRBV19; J: TRBJ1-5; CDR3: ASSIYLESQQPQH
V: TRBV30; J: TRBJ2-1; CDR3: AWSRSGDNEQF
V: TRBV29-1; J: TRBJ2-7; CDR3: SVAGMRLSYEQY
V: TRBV19; J: TRBJ2-5; CDR3: ASIYSGGGKETQY
V: TRBV2; J: TRBJ2-7; CDR3: ASSARGQTEQY
V: TRBV6-5; J: TRBJ2-3; CDR3: ASSTNYDGTDTQY
V: TRBV9; J: TRBJ2-5; CDR3: ASSTNPGGVRETQY
V: TRBV2; J: TRBJ2-5; CDR3: AVEGTQY
V: TRBV11-2; J: TRBJ1-1; CDR3: ASSLGVGGANTEAF
V: TRBV7-9; J: TRBJ2-6; CDR3: ASSPPQGAGANVLT
V: TRBV25-1; J: TRBJ2-7; CDR3: ASSEWGQGSEQY
V: TRBV7-8; J: TRBJ2-1; CDR3: ASSPRLAGAPWKDYNEQF
V: TRBV5-1; J: TRBJ2-1; CDR3: ASSSPDRGSNEQF
V: TRBV9; J: TRBJ2-1; CDR3: ASSVSASRAYNEQF
V: TRBV6-6; J: TRBJ2-7; CDR3: ASSYSSGGAYEQY
V: TRBV5-1; J: TRBJ2-7; CDR3: ASSPGGYEQY
V: TRBV11-2; J: TRBJ2-1; CDR3: ASSLESGFANEQF
V: TRBV15; J: TRBJ2-7; CDR3: ATSRSPPGPYEQY
V: TRBV7-2; J: TRBJ2-1; CDR3: ASSRGWRGSSYNEQF
V: TRBV27; J: TRBJ2-6; CDR3: ASSSTPSGANVLT
V: TRBV7-8; J: TRBJ2-1; CDR3: ASSLADEQF
V: TRBV7-9; J: TRBJ2-7; CDR3: ASSGQGIQFYEQY
V: TRBV5-6; J: TRBJ1-5; CDR3: ASSEGTGNQPQH
V: TRBV4-1; J: TRBJ1-4; CDR3: ASSQDVQEKLF
V: TRBV13; J: TRBJ2-2; CDR3: ASSLVHTKVAGDPNTGELF
V: TRBV5-6; J: TRBJ2-3; CDR3: ASSPTSGGVTDTQY